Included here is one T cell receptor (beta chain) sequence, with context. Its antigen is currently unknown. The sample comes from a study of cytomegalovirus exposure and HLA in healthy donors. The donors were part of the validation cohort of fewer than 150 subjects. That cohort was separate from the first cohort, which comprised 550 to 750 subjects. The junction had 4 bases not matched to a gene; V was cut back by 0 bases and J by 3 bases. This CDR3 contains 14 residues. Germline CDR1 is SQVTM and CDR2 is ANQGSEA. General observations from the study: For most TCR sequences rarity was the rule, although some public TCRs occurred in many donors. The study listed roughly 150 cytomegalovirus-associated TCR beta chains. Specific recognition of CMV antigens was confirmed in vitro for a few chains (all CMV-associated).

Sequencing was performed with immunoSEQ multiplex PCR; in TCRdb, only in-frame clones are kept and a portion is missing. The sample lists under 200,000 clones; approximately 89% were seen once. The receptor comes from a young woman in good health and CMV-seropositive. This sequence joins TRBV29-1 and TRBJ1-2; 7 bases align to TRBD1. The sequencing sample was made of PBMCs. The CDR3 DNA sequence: TGCAGCGTTGAAGATGGGGACAGAGACTATGGCTACACCTTC. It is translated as CSVEDGDRDYGYTF.